The sequence of this T cell receptor beta chain was determined in a study of blood T cell repertoires in COVID-19. Background on the study: Collection of acute and convalescent COVID-19 samples took place in the United States, Italy and Spain. Sources were T cells, B-cell-depleted T cells, or PBMCs; the material itself was cDNA or gDNA.

Germline CDR1 reads MDHEN; CDR2 reads SYDVKM. Unmatched junction bases numbered 7, after V lost 6 bases and J lost 2 bases. This CDR3 region has 14 residues. Original data processing: Nucleated cell counts were estimated from reference gene primer amplification. The method was immunoSEQ multiplex PCR; TCRdb's version includes in-frame clones alone and lacks a portion of them. V, J and clone size are taken as reported in that table, and D and trimming were inferred from the DNA itself. Of 150,000 or so clones listed, about 74% are singletons. On this clone: At the DNA level, this CDR3 is encoded by other sequences in the same sample as well.

The TCR comes from a woman at least 80 years old with acute or convalescent COVID-19. This chain uses TRBV28 with TRBJ2-7; 7 nucleotides match TRBD1. Sequenced sample: peripheral blood. The CDR3 nucleotides read TGTGCCAGCAGGGGGCCGGGACAGACCTACGAGCAGTACTTC. Translating it yields CASRGPGQTYEQYF.